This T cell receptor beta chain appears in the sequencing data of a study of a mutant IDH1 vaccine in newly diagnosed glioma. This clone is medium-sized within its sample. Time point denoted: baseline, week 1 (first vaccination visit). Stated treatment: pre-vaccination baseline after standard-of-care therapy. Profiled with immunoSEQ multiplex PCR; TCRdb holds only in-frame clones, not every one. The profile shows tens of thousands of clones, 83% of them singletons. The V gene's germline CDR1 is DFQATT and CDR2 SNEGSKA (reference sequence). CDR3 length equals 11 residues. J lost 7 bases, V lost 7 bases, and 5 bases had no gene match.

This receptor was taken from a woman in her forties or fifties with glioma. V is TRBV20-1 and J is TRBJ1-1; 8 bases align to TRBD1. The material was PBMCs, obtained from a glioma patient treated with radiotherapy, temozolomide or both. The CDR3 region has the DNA TGCAGTGGACAGGGGAATGGTGAAGCTTTCTTT. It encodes CSGQGNGEAFF.